The TCR beta chain under discussion was sequenced for a study of blood T cell repertoires in COVID-19. All recovered Cohort 3 donors got two negative PCRs, got clearance, or saw symptom resolution. Between the trimmed V and J ends, which lost 0 bases and 0 bases, there was a span of 7 bases. This CDR3 region has 14 residues. Germline V gene data show CDR1 as SGHRS and CDR2 as YFSETQ. Produced via immunoSEQ multiplex PCR; TCRdb's table is partial and in-frame only. The data hold fewer than 400,000 clones, with roughly 89% observed a single time. The clonotype comes from a woman aged 25 to 45 who had recovered from COVID-19. The rearrangement links TRBV5-1 to TRBJ2-7, with unresolved D. The sequencing sample was made of PBMCs or T cells enriched from blood (not recorded which). CDR3: CASSLGVPSYEQYF. In nucleotides, the CDR3 is TGCGCCAGCAGCTTGGGAGTCCCCTCCTACGAGCAGTACTTC.